A selection of T cell receptor beta chains follows, all from one sample in a study of persistence of HIV-infected CD4 T cells. Assay: immunoSEQ multiplex PCR; the TCRdb copy retains only in-frame clones and omits some. Of 40,000 or so clones listed, less than 90% were seen once; the top ten hold 0.45% to 0.5%. No antigen has been assigned to these receptors. Material: CD4+ T cells sorted from PBMCs after roughly 18-hour stimulation, obtained from a patient who received antiretroviral therapy. The receptors here all came from an adult woman with HIV who was CMV-seropositive. Both conserved end residues are part of each CDR3. The D gene is left open where the match is weak. Rows give clone size only sometimes, using once, few, many, or a class for an expanded clone.

TRBV18	TRBJ1-4	NA	NA	CASSPRVGKATNEKLFF	TGTGCCAGCTCACCACGGGTCGGAAAGGCAACTAATGAAAAACTGTTTTTT
TRBV5-4	TRBJ1-2	TRBD1	NA	CASSLGGTGGDYGYTF	TGTGCCAGCAGCTTAGGAGGAACAGGGGGCGACTATGGCTACACCTTC
TRBV10-3	TRBJ2-1	NA	few	CAISESEYNEQFF	TGTGCCATCAGTGAGTCGGAGTACAATGAGCAGTTCTTC
TRBV5-1	TRBJ2-5	NA	NA	CASSNPQGLVETQYF	TGCGCCAGCAGCAACCCTCAAGGTCTGGTTGAGACCCAGTACTTC
TRBV5-5	TRBJ2-5	NA	NA	CASSLTTGFETQYF	TGTGCCAGCAGCCTGACAACAGGGTTTGAGACCCAGTACTTC
TRBV11-1	TRBJ2-1	TRBD1	NA	CASSSRGLGSYNEQFF	TGTGCCAGCAGCTCTAGGGGGCTAGGTTCCTACAATGAGCAGTTCTTC
TRBV15	TRBJ2-5	NA	NA	CATSRDRETQYF	TGTGCCACCAGCAGAGATAGAGAGACCCAGTACTTC
TRBV6-4	TRBJ2-1	NA	NA	CASSVDYGGEQFF	TGTGCCAGCAGTGTGGACTACGGCGGTGAGCAGTTCTTC
TRBV5-6	TRBJ1-5	TRBD1	NA	CASSSRDRYSNQPQHF	TGTGCCAGCAGCTCCCGGGACAGATATAGCAATCAGCCCCAGCATTTT
TRBV24-1	TRBJ2-5	NA	NA	CATSDGPQETQYF	TGTGCCACCAGTGATGGGCCCCAAGAGACCCAGTACTTC
TRBV7-2	TRBJ1-3	NA	NA	CASSLVSEAGGNTIYF	TGTGCCAGCAGCTTAGTTTCGGAGGCAGGGGGAAACACCATATATTTT
TRBV3-1/TRBV3-2	TRBJ1-2	NA	NA	CASSQLAGPNYGYTF	TGTGCCAGCAGCCAACTAGCGGGACCTAACTATGGCTACACCTTC
TRBV3-1/TRBV3-2	TRBJ2-3	TRBD1	NA	CASSRVYRGFVGTDTQYF	TGTGCCAGCAGCCGGGTGTACAGGGGATTCGTGGGCACAGATACGCAGTATTTT
TRBV6-5	TRBJ1-1	NA	NA	CASRRLDTFEAFF	TGTGCCAGCAGAAGATTGGACACCTTTGAAGCTTTCTTT